The T cell receptor (beta chain) described here comes from a study of immune heterogeneity within non-small cell lung tumors. Across the whole study: Several squamous cell carcinomas, roughly eleven non-squamous carcinomas and 1 not otherwise specified made up the tumors.

This clonotype is medium-sized (0.01 to 0.1%). The antigen remains undetermined. Notes on the study in general: Local T-cell clonality correlated moderately but significantly with local tumor mutational burden (R 0.3 to 0.35). The study found high-frequency T-cell receptor beta clonotypes largely distinct between individual patients. The study found identical dominant CDR3 beta clonotypes recurring across tumor sites within a patient, alongside site-unique high-frequency clones.

The authors used approximately 540 ng of bulk tumor genomic DNA per sample as template. Multiple biopsies spaced far apart were taken from each primary tumor during surgery. Enrolled individuals presented with untreated, newly diagnosed non-small cell lung cancer and received curative surgery. It was a multiplex PCR that amplified TCR beta CDR3, with 32 V and 13 J primers. TCRdb recomputed calls from the multiplex PCR reads with MiXCR, one row per CDR3 protein. The table includes 12,000 or so distinct CDR3 sequences, around 29% detected once. Material: lung tumor tissue. This clonotype was sampled from a man aged 45-65 years with non-small cell lung cancer.

CDR3 in DNA: TGTGCCAGCACAGCCTTACAGGGGAGGCATGGCTACACCTTC. As protein: CASTALQGRHGYTF. The rearrangement links TRBV2 to TRBJ1-2; 7 nucleotides align to TRBD1. Germline CDR1 SNHLY, CDR2 FYNNEI. The CDR3 spans 14 residues. The trim removed 7 bases at V and 6 bases at J, leaving 11 bases unmatched.